This T cell receptor beta chain stems from a study of blood T cell repertoires in COVID-19. At the level of the study: Some COVID-19 samples were acute and others convalescent; all came from the United States, Italy and Spain. T cells, B-cell-depleted T cells, or PBMCs supplied cDNA or gDNA.

How the authors handled the data: The authors estimated nucleated cell counts from reference gene primer amplification. Produced via immunoSEQ multiplex PCR; TCRdb's table is partial and in-frame only. That table is the source of V, J and clone size, and D and trimming were worked out from the DNA. The sample yields around 64,000 clones, about nine tenths seen once. The CDR3 has 15 residues. Germline V CDR1 and CDR2: MNHEY, SVGAGI. V was pared by 0 bases and J by 5 bases, with 8 bases between. The sequenced sample was peripheral blood. This receptor was taken from a woman aged 18-29 years with acute or convalescent COVID-19. V and J are TRBV6-5 and TRBJ1-6, with unresolved D. CDR3 amino acids: CASSYSGSHNSPLHF. CDR3 nucleotides: TGTGCCAGCAGTTACTCGGGCAGTCATAATTCACCCCTCCACTTT.